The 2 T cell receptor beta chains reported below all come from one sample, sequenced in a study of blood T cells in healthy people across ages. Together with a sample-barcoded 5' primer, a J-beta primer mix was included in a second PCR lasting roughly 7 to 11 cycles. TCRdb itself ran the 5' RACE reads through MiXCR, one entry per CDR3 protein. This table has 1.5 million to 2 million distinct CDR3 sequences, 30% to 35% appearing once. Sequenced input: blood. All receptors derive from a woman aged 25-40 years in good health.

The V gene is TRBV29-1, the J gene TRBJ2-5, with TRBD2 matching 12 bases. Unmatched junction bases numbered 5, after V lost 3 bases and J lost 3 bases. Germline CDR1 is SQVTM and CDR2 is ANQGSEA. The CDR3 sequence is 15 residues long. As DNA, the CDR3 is TGCAGCGTTGATCGGACTAGCGGGATCGAAGAGACCCAGTACTTC. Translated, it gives CSVDRTSGIEETQYF.

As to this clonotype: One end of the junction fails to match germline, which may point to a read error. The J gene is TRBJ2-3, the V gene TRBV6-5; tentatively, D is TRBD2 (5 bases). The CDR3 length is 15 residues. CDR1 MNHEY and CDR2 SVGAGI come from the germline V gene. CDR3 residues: CASSYLGISTDTQYF. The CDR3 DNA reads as TGTGCCAGCAGTTACCTCGGGATTAGCACGGATACGCAGTATTTT.